Presented here are 29 T cell receptor beta chains from one specimen sequenced in a study of CXCR3 chemokines and chemotherapy response in bladder cancer. One entry per CDR3 protein, called by TCRdb with MiXCR from the PCR reads. The data contain 1,500 to 2,000 distinct CDR3 sequences, 21% of them seen just once; the ten biggest clones take up about 40%. Sampling took place from a patient whose treatment included neoadjuvant chemotherapy. These receptor sequences come from a human donor with bladder cancer that did not respond to neoadjuvant chemotherapy.

This clonotype is large (0.1 to 1%) by share. The chain links TRBV6-5 to TRBJ2-2, with D maybe TRBD1 (5 bases). Trimming left V 4 bases short and J 4 bases short, with 19 bases between. The CDR3 length is 17 residues. Germline loops: CDR1 MNHEY, CDR2 SVGAGI. For the CDR3, the DNA is TGTGCCAGCAGTTCGACAGTTTTCAAGTTGGGCACCGGGGAGCTGTTTTTT. Translation gives CASSSTVFKLGTGELFF.

The chain is built from TRBV27 and TRBJ2-3, with 7 bases fitting TRBD2. The CDR3 has 15 residues. J lost 1 base, V lost 9 bases, and 10 bases had no gene match. Germline CDR1 is MNHEY and CDR2 is SMNVEV (reference sequence). CDR3 DNA: TGTGCCAGAGCTGGGGTGGGGGGGGGCACAGATACGCAGTATTTT. Residues: CARAGVGGGTDTQYF.

The gene calls are TRBV4-1 and TRBJ2-3; 9 bases line up with TRBD2. CDR1 MGHRA and CDR2 YSYEKL come from the germline V gene. V was pared by 0 bases and J by 5 bases, with 9 bases of the junction left unmatched. The CDR3 loop spans 17 amino acids. The CDR3 DNA is TGCGCCAGCAGCCAAGATCAGGGAGTAGCGGGGGAAGATACGCAGTATTTT. This sequence encodes CASSQDQGVAGEDTQYF.

Concerning this clonotype: A far larger clone is one nucleotide away, so this likely arose from a read error. The chain carries TRBV5-4 and TRBJ1-5, with D maybe TRBD1 (5 bases). CDR1 is SGHNT and CDR2 is YYREEE in the germline V gene (reference sequence). The CDR3 has 15 amino acids. The CDR3 region is CASSMGGWGNQPQQF. In DNA form, the CDR3 reads TGTGCCAGTAGTATGGGGGGATGGGGCAATCAGCCCCAGCAATTT.

This clonotype is deemed medium-sized (0.01 to 0.1%). This chain uses TRBV7-9 with TRBJ1-1; D not certain. Trimming shortened V by 1 base and J by 7 bases, and 7 bases separated the two germline ends. Germline V gives CDR1 SEHNR, CDR2 FQNEAQ (reference sequence). This CDR3 has 12 residues. CDR3 residues: CASSLEGIEAFF. CDR3 DNA sequence: TGTGCCAGCAGCTTAGAAGGGATTGAAGCTTTCTTT.

The rearrangement uses TRBV7-9 and TRBJ2-3; TRBD2 matches at 14 bases. CDR3 length equals 17 residues. J lost 4 bases, V lost 4 bases, and 7 bases had no gene match. The V gene's germline CDR1 is SEHNR and CDR2 FQNEAQ (reference sequence). The CDR3 region is CASSSRLAGGVADTQYF. CDR3 sequence (DNA): TGTGCCAGCAGCTCCCGACTAGCGGGGGGGGTAGCAGATACGCAGTATTTT.

Points on this clonotype: This likely reflects a read error, since a far larger clone is one base away. The chain carries TRBV19 and TRBJ2-4; TRBD2 agrees at 10 bases. Germline-derived CDR1 and CDR2 are LNHDA and SQIVND (reference sequence). The CDR3 has 15 amino acids. Germline trimming cut 5 bases from V and 13 bases from J; bases unmatched to any gene: 14. CDR3 protein: CASSPTSGDYNEQYF. Written as DNA, the CDR3 is TGTGCCAGTAGTCCTACTAGCGGGGATTACAATGAGCAGTACTTC.

The chain couples TRBV5-5 to TRBJ1-1; perhaps TRBD1 as D (6 bases). This CDR3 has 14 amino acids. Germline CDR1 is SGHKS and CDR2 is YYEKEE (reference sequence). V was pared by 2 bases and J by 1 base, with 9 bases between. DNA of the CDR3: TGTGCCAGCAGCTTAAGGACAGCGAACACTGAAGCTTTCTTT. Protein sequence: CASSLRTANTEAFF.

A remark on this clonotype: Only one base separates this from a far larger clonotype, so it likely reflects a read error. This rearrangement joins TRBV27 to TRBJ2-7; TRBD2 matches at 11 bases. Germline CDR1 and CDR2: MNHEY and SMNVEV (reference sequence). V was pared by 6 bases and J by 7 bases, with 17 bases of the junction left unmatched. This CDR3 has 17 amino acids. CDR3 region: CASSPNGLAGGSGEQYF. The CDR3 nucleotides read TGTGCCAGCAGCCCCAATGGGCTAGCGGGGGGTAGTGGTGAGCAGTACTTC.

Regarding this clonotype: This could be a read error, since a much larger clone is one nucleotide away. The chain recombines TRBV11-2 with TRBJ1-2; D remains unclear. V was cut by 3 bases and J by 6 bases, with 11 bases left in between. CDR1 is SGHAT and CDR2 is FQNNGV in the germline V gene. The CDR3 has 13 amino acids. CDR3 bases: TGTGCCAGCAGCTTTTCGGCGACGCATGGCTACACCTTC. Its translation is CASSFSATHGYTF.

This clonotype is medium-sized (0.01 to 0.1%) in the sample. This chain uses TRBV9 with TRBJ2-1; 7 positions agree with TRBD1. The CDR3 has 16 amino acids. Losses at the gene ends were 2 bases for V and 2 bases for J; bases not matched to a gene: 7. Germline CDR1 reads SGDLS; CDR2 reads YYNGEE. DNA of the CDR3: TGTGCCAGCAGCGTTGACGTACAGGGGACCTACAATGAGCAGTTCTTC. It encodes CASSVDVQGTYNEQFF.

In this sample, this clonotype turned up a few times. The genes are TRBV2 and TRBJ2-3, with a possible D match to TRBD2 (5 bases). This CDR3 is 14 amino acids long. Deletions cut 5 bases from V and 4 bases from J, with 13 bases between. CDR1 is SNHLY and CDR2 is FYNNEI in the germline V gene. Here the CDR3 reads CASSRSSGADTQYF. The CDR3 DNA is TGTGCCAGCAGTCGGAGTTCCGGGGCAGATACGCAGTATTTT.

This clonotype is large (0.1 to 1%) by share. This rearrangement joins TRBV19 to TRBJ1-2, with 8 nucleotides matching TRBD1. This CDR3 has 13 residues. V lost 6 bases, J lost 7 bases, and 7 bases stayed unmatched. Germline assignment: CDR1 LNHDA and CDR2 SQIVND (reference sequence). CDR3 protein: CASRTGTGSGYTF. The CDR3 nucleotides are TGTGCCAGTAGAACCGGGACAGGATCTGGCTACACCTTC.

In its sample, this clonotype is medium-sized. The rearrangement joins TRBV6-9 to TRBJ1-5; 9 bases match TRBD1. The CDR3 is 17 residues long. Germline V gene sequence: CDR1 MNHGY, CDR2 SVAAGI. The ends lost 2 bases at V and 0 bases at J; junction bases unmatched: 5. For the CDR3, the DNA is TGTGCCAGCAGTTATAGCGGGACAGGGAATAGCAATCAGCCCCAGCATTTT. This codes for CASSYSGTGNSNQPQHF.

This clonotype is labeled medium-sized. J is TRBJ2-1 and V is TRBV19, with a tentative D call TRBD2 (6 bases). Looked up from germline, CDR1 is LNHDA and CDR2 is SQIVND (reference sequence). V dropped 6 bases and J dropped 5 bases, with 17 bases sitting between them. There are 15 residues in the CDR3. DNA of the CDR3: TGTGCCAGTAGCGCCAGTACTAGCAGTCACAATGAGCAGTTCTTC. Its protein product is CASSASTSSHNEQFF.

To note about this clonotype: A read error is likely here: a far larger clone is one base away. The V and J genes are TRBV6-5 and TRBJ2-7; D may correspond to TRBD1 or TRBD2 (5 bases each). V lost 9 bases and J lost 9, with 12 bases in between. The CDR3 contains 10 residues. Germline CDR1 reads MNHEY; CDR2 reads SVGAGI. The CDR3 loop reads CARKGTGQYF. CDR3 DNA sequence: TGTGCCAGAAAGGGGACGGGGCAGTACTTC.

This clonotype is termed medium-sized. The chain carries TRBV30 and TRBJ1-1, with a tentative D call TRBD1 (6 bases). Germline values: CDR1 GTSNPN, CDR2 SVGIG (reference sequence). The CDR3 contains 14 residues. The germline V and J ends were trimmed by 2 bases and 0 bases, with 10 bases remaining between them. The CDR3 is CAWSKTGMNTEAFF. CDR3 DNA: TGTGCCTGGAGTAAAACAGGGATGAACACTGAAGCTTTCTTT.

This clonotype is classed as medium-sized (0.01 to 0.1%). The V and J genes are TRBV19 and TRBJ2-7; tentatively, D is TRBD1 (5 bases). V shed 1 base and J shed 3 bases, with 13 bases lying between them. The CDR3 consists of 15 residues. CDR1 is LNHDA, CDR2 SQIVND, per germline (reference sequence). This chain's CDR3 is CASSIGTPSYYEQYF. The CDR3 DNA reads TGTGCCAGTAGTATAGGGACACCATCGTACTACGAGCAGTACTTC.

The chain couples TRBV2 to TRBJ2-3, with 7 bases matching TRBD2. The germline CDR1 and CDR2 sequences are SNHLY and FYNNEI. The CDR3 length is 13 residues. Trimming removed 5 bases from V and 5 bases from J; junction bases left unmatched: 4. CDR3 coding DNA: TGTGCCAGCAGTCGGGACTACCAAGATACGCAGTATTTT. Amino acid sequence: CASSRDYQDTQYF.

This clonotype qualifies as medium-sized. The chain is built from TRBV18 and TRBJ1-4, with a possible D match to TRBD1 (5 bases). Germline CDR1 is KGHSH and CDR2 is LQKENI. V was clipped by 6 bases and J by 7 bases, with 12 bases between them. The CDR3 contains 13 residues. The CDR3 region is CASSPGAIEKLFF. The CDR3 bases are TGTGCCAGCTCCCCTGGGGCGATTGAAAAACTGTTTTTT.

This chain links TRBV6-2 or TRBV6-3 with TRBJ2-7, with D tentatively TRBD1 or TRBD2 (5 bases each). V lost 0 bases to trimming and J lost 4 bases, with 10 bases between them. In germline, CDR1 is MNHEY, CDR2 SVGEGT. The CDR3 contains 14 residues. CDR3 DNA: TGTGCCAGCAGTTACTCGGGGGTTCAGTACGAGCAGTACTTC. Its translation: CASSYSGVQYEQYF.

At least ten counts were recorded for this clonotype. The chain is built from TRBV20-1 and TRBJ2-3; D ambiguous. The germline gives CDR1 DFQATT, CDR2 SNEGSKA (reference sequence). CDR3 length: 15 amino acids. Trimming left V 1 base short and J 6 bases short, with 17 bases between. The CDR3 here is CSARGISSAGDTQYF. In DNA, the CDR3 is TGCAGTGCTAGAGGGATTAGTTCAGCTGGCGATACGCAGTATTTT.

The V call is TRBV5-5, the J call TRBJ1-1; D is uncertain. The V and J ends lost 4 bases and 1 base respectively, with 8 bases between them. From germline, CDR1 is SGHKS and CDR2 YYEKEE (reference sequence). The CDR3 is made up of 13 amino acids. The CDR3 DNA is TGTGCCAGCAGCGGTCGGGGGAACACTGAAGCTTTCTTT. This translates into CASSGRGNTEAFF.

This clonotype was counted between two and nine times. This likely came from a read error, as a far larger clone is one base away. The chain is built from TRBV10-3 and TRBJ2-1, with 8 bases lining up with TRBD1. Trimming removed 5 bases from V and 7 bases from J; junction bases left unmatched: 13. The CDR3 loop spans 16 amino acids. Germline V gene sequence: CDR1 ENHRY, CDR2 SYGVKD. CDR3 loop: CAISYARDRGGNEQFF. CDR3 nucleotide sequence: TGTGCCATCAGTTACGCAAGAGACAGGGGAGGAAATGAGCAGTTCTTC.

A note on this clonotype: Only one base separates this from a far larger clonotype, so it likely reflects a read error. The chain recombines TRBV13 with TRBJ1-1; TRBD1 agrees at 8 bases. Germline assignment: CDR1 PRHDT and CDR2 FYEKMQ (reference sequence). The CDR3 is 15 amino acids. With 1 base clipped from V and 7 bases from J, the junction kept 8 bases outside the gene matches. CDR3 protein: CASSLAGTGQDEAFF. Written as DNA, the CDR3 is TGTGCCAGCAGCTTAGCCGGGACAGGCCAGGATGAAGCTTTCTTT.

This clonotype was picked up many times. The chain links TRBV20-1 to TRBJ2-6; D gene ambiguous. The germline V and J ends were trimmed by 3 bases and 0 bases, with 12 bases remaining between them. This CDR3 comprises 16 residues. CDR1 DFQATT and CDR2 SNEGSKA come from the germline V gene (reference sequence). CDR3: CSASHGQDSGANVLTF. In DNA, the CDR3 is TGCAGTGCTAGCCACGGGCAGGACTCTGGGGCCAACGTCCTGACTTTC.

By proportion, this clonotype is medium-sized. The chain has TRBV7-2 and TRBJ2-7; D call uncertain. Germline CDR1 and CDR2: SGHTA and FQGNSA. The CDR3 extends over 13 amino acids. V was shortened by 1 base and J by 6 bases, with 10 bases between the two germline ends. This CDR3 reads CASSLDRIGEQYF. CDR3 in DNA: TGTGCCAGCAGCTTAGACAGAATCGGCGAGCAGTACTTC.

This clonotype was found many times. This chain links TRBV30 with TRBJ2-7; D may be TRBD2 (5 bases). In germline, CDR1 is GTSNPN, CDR2 SVGIG (reference sequence). V lost 3 bases to trimming and J lost 10 bases, with 19 bases between them. CDR3 length: 13 amino acids. The CDR3, as DNA: TGTGCCTGGAGCCCCGGGTCAGAGAGGGCTCAGTACTTC. This gives the protein CAWSPGSERAQYF.

By share of the sample, this clonotype is medium-sized. The CDR3: CASSYSAPNTEAFF. Written as DNA, the CDR3 is TGTGCCAGCAGTTACTCCGCTCCGAACACTGAAGCTTTCTTT. This rearrangement joins TRBV6-5 to TRBJ1-1; unclear D gene. The V and J ends lost 0 bases and 1 base respectively, with 6 bases between them. Germline CDR1 and CDR2: MNHEY and SVGAGI. The length of the CDR3 is 14 residues.